This T cell receptor (beta chain) was sequenced for a study of blood T cell repertoires in COVID-19. Study-level background: In each case, the material was cDNA or gDNA derived from T cells, B-cell-depleted T cells, or PBMCs.

This CDR3 has 15 residues. J gave up 4 bases and V 4 bases, and 2 bases lay outside the gene matches. From germline, CDR1 is SGHRS and CDR2 YFSETQ. A Seattle source enrolled patients during active infection and followed them longitudinally. The data were produced by immunoSEQ multiplex PCR, yet TCRdb's version contains in-frame clones alone and is incomplete. The sample gives approximately 170,000 clones, about 85% of which show up once; 6.5% to 7.5% is in the top ten. Sequencing used peripheral blood. The chain couples TRBV5-1 to TRBJ2-1, with 13 bases matching TRBD2. This TCR was sampled from an elderly man with COVID-19, enrolled during active disease. CDR3 coding DNA: TGCGCCAGCAGCCGACTAGCGGGGGGATACAATGAGCAGTTCTTC. Protein sequence: CASSRLAGGYNEQFF.